The 27 T cell receptor beta chains presented below share a single source sample, sequenced in a study of metastatic and nonmetastatic thyroid tumors. Thyroid surgery was performed in patients who had received no treatment beforehand. Using MiXCR, TCRdb re-called clones from the PCR reads. The table has 15,000 to 20,000 clones, around 28% seen once. The sequenced material came from tumor tissue. The origin of the receptors is a male donor with papillary thyroid cancer or a benign thyroid nodule (not recorded which). Some clones in this sample may be carry-over from other donors' samples.

This clone is deemed medium-sized. The V gene is TRBV5-1, the J gene TRBJ1-4; D is undetermined. The CDR3 totals 14 residues. The V end was cut by 6 bases, the J end by 5 bases, with 14 bases between. Germline loops: CDR1 SGHRS, CDR2 YFSETQ. CDR3 sequence reads: CASTKGDLNEKLFF. CDR3 nucleotide sequence: TGCGCCAGCACTAAGGGCGACTTGAATGAAAAACTGTTTTTT.

The V and J genes are TRBV2 and TRBJ2-7, with 8 bases identical to TRBD2. CDR1 is SNHLY, CDR2 FYNNEI, per germline. The CDR3 length is 14 residues. The J segment lost 4 bases and the V segment lost 4 bases, leaving 6 bases of the junction unmatched. CDR3 in DNA: TGTGCCAGCAGTGCAAGCAGCGGGAGTTACGAGCAGTACTTC. Amino acid sequence: CASSASSGSYEQYF.

This chain connects TRBV18 to TRBJ2-7, with D unclear. Germline CDR1 reads KGHSH; CDR2 reads LQKENI. The V end lost 8 bases, the J end lost 4 bases, and 9 bases lay between the germline ends. The CDR3 has 11 amino acids. The CDR3 nucleotides are TGTGCCAGCGGCACCGGGTACGAGCAGTACTTC. Translated: CASGTGYEQYF.

This chain links TRBV20-1 with TRBJ2-7, with a possible D match to TRBD2 (6 bases). Germline CDR1 is DFQATT and CDR2 is SNEGSKA (reference sequence). The CDR3 contains 12 residues. Trimming removed 3 bases from V and 3 bases from J, with 9 bases in between. CDR3 sequence (DNA): TGCAGTGCTAGGGGGAGGAACTACGAGCAGTACTTC. Translated, it gives CSARGRNYEQYF.

Of note for this clone: Other DNA sequences of this sample code for an identical CDR3. V is TRBV7-3 and J is TRBJ1-1; D is uncertain. This CDR3 contains 14 residues. Germline-derived CDR1 and CDR2 are SGHTA and FQGTGA. Deletions cut 0 bases from V and 4 bases from J, with 9 bases between. The CDR3 nucleotides read TGTGCCAGCAGCTTAACAGGGTCTTTCACTGAAGCTTTCTTT. Translating it yields CASSLTGSFTEAFF. The complete variable domain, with remaining parts taken from reference TRBV7-3 and TRBJ1-1, reads GAGVSQTPSNKVTEKGKYVELRCDPISGHTALYWYRQSLGQGPEFLIYFQGTGAADDSGLPNDRFFAVRPEGSVSTLKIQRTERGDSAVYLCASSLTGSFTEAFFGQGTRLTVV.

The gene calls are TRBV2 and TRBJ1-2, with a tentative D call TRBD1 (5 bases). The V end lost 7 bases, the J end lost 4 bases, and 13 bases lay between the germline ends. The CDR3 has 13 amino acids. Germline values: CDR1 SNHLY, CDR2 FYNNEI. CDR3 sequence: CASTAVGGYGYTF. DNA for the CDR3: TGTGCCAGCACCGCCGTGGGGGGCTATGGCTACACCTTC. The full variable domain, completed using reference TRBV2 and TRBJ1-2, is EPEVTQTPSHQVTQMGQEVILRCVPISNHLYFYWYRQILGQKVEFLVSFYNNEISEKSEIFDDQFSVERPDGSNFTLKIRSTKLEDSAMYFCASTAVGGYGYTFGSGTRLTVV.

This clone is termed medium-sized. One junction end does not reproduce the germline sequence, and a read error may be involved. This chain uses TRBV6-2 or TRBV6-3 with TRBJ2-7; 14 nucleotides match TRBD2. Germline values: CDR1 MNHEY, CDR2 SVGEGT. The length of the CDR3 is 12 residues. CDR3 DNA: TGTGCCAGCGGGAGACTAGCGGGAGGGCTCCGCTTC. Translation: CASGRLAGGLRF.

This sequence joins TRBV30 and TRBJ2-1; no reliable D call. This CDR3 has 11 residues. Germline V gene data show CDR1 as GTSNPN and CDR2 as SVGIG (reference sequence). Trimming took 5 bases from V and 8 from J, leaving 10 bases between them. CDR3 residues: CAWGLHYEQFF. CDR3 nucleotide sequence: TGTGCCTGGGGCCTCCATTATGAGCAGTTCTTC.

This clone was observed many times. The chain combines TRBV30 with TRBJ2-2; TRBD2 might be the D (6 bases). CDR1 is GTSNPN and CDR2 is SVGIG in the germline V gene (reference sequence). With 3 bases removed from V and 4 bases from J, the gap between germline ends came to 27 bases. The CDR3 runs 19 residues. CDR3 bases: TGTGCCTGGAGCGCGGCGCGGGGTACGTTGAGGTCTGGCACCGGGGAGCTGTTTTTT. Its translation: CAWSAARGTLRSGTGELFF.

This clone appeared many times. The V call is TRBV27, the J call TRBJ2-1; D is possibly TRBD1 or TRBD2 (5 bases each). Germline V lookup: CDR1 MNHEY, CDR2 SMNVEV (reference sequence). This CDR3 has 16 residues. Trimming took 7 bases from V and 4 from J, leaving 20 bases between them. The CDR3 nucleotides read TGTGCCAGCATCGACTCAGGGCTTTCGGGGTACAATGAGCAGTTCTTC. This sequence encodes CASIDSGLSGYNEQFF.

This clone was counted many times. The V and J genes are TRBV11-3 and TRBJ2-7; possibly TRBD1 for D (5 bases). V gave up 4 bases and J gave up 0 bases, with 13 bases separating them. Germline CDR1 reads SGHNT; CDR2 reads YENEEA. This CDR3 contains 15 residues. The CDR3 DNA reads as TGTGCCAGCAGCTCCGGGCGACAGCCCTCCTACGAGCAGTACTTC. Protein sequence: CASSSGRQPSYEQYF.

The rearrangement uses TRBV12-3 or TRBV12-4 and TRBJ1-1; D uncertain. V was pared by 5 bases and J by 4 bases, with 11 bases between. The CDR3 is 13 residues long. CDR3 amino acids: CASSMARSTEAFF. The CDR3 nucleotides read TGTGCCAGCAGTATGGCAAGGTCCACTGAAGCTTTCTTT.

To note about this clone: The germline gene is not matched at one end of the junction; a read error may be the cause. The V and J genes are TRBV2 and TRBJ2-7; 11 bases line up with TRBD2. The V gene's germline CDR1 is SNHLY and CDR2 FYNNEI. CDR3 length equals 14 residues. The CDR3 spells CARRPGLAAYERYF. CDR3 bases: TGTGCGCGCAGACCGGGACTAGCGGCGTACGAGCGGTACTTC.

The CDR3 here is CASSVPWTGELFF. The CDR3 region has the DNA TGTGCCAGCAGCGTTCCGTGGACCGGGGAGCTGTTTTTT. The gene calls are TRBV11-2 and TRBJ2-2; no definite D call. The V and J ends lost 5 bases and 5 bases respectively, with 9 bases between them. Germline CDR1 SGHAT, CDR2 FQNNGV. This CDR3 has 13 residues.

The chain carries TRBV20-1 and TRBJ2-7; D not resolved. The CDR3 covers 14 residues. Per the germline V gene, CDR1 is DFQATT and CDR2 is SNEGSKA (reference sequence). V was trimmed by 0 bases and J by 3 bases, leaving 12 bases between them. The CDR3 DNA is TGCAGTGCTAGAGACCCGGACGGCCTCTACGAGCAGTACTTC. This encodes CSARDPDGLYEQYF.

V is TRBV4-3 and J is TRBJ1-2, with D perhaps matching TRBD1 (6 bases). Germline CDR1 LGHNA, CDR2 YSLEER. The V gene lost 1 base and the J gene lost 4 bases, with 13 bases spanning the gap. CDR3 length equals 15 residues. DNA for the CDR3: TGCGCCAGCAGCCAAGGCCAGGGGCAGGGCTATGGCTACACCTTC. Encoded protein: CASSQGQGQGYGYTF.

CDR3 nucleotide sequence: TGTGCCAGCAGCCTGATAGCGGGTACGGGCACCGGGGAGCTGTTTTTT. Encoded protein: CASSLIAGTGTGELFF. The chain combines TRBV7-3 with TRBJ2-2; 7 bases are shared with TRBD2. This CDR3 contains 16 residues. With V trimmed by 5 bases and J by 4 bases, 10 bases remained unmatched. Germline CDR1 is SGHTA and CDR2 is FQGTGA.

This clone is classed as large. The gene calls are TRBV30 and TRBJ1-4; possible D gene TRBD1, 6 bases. The CDR3 has 12 amino acids. Germline V gene sequence: CDR1 GTSNPN, CDR2 SVGIG (reference sequence). With 5 bases removed from V and 7 bases from J, the gap between germline ends came to 11 bases. In DNA form, the CDR3 reads TGTGCCTGGTCGACAGGCCCTGAAAAACTGTTTTTT. Amino acids: CAWSTGPEKLFF.

This clone was seen a handful of times. The J gene is TRBJ1-2, the V gene TRBV12-3 or TRBV12-4; D unresolved. The CDR3 is made up of 13 amino acids. V was clipped by 4 bases and J by 8 bases, with 14 bases between them. This CDR3 reads CASSYRAGLGYTF. CDR3 bases: TGTGCCAGCAGTTATAGGGCAGGTTTGGGCTACACCTTC.

This clone was picked up a small number of times. V usage is TRBV18 and J usage is TRBJ2-7, with 7 bases fitting TRBD2. Trimming removed 3 bases from V and 7 bases from J; junction bases left unmatched: 0. The germline CDR1 and CDR2 sequences are KGHSH and LQKENI. CDR3 size: 11 residues. In DNA, the CDR3 is TGTGCCAGCTCACCCGGGGGGGAGCAGTACTTC. Residues: CASSPGGEQYF.

The V call is TRBV6-2 or TRBV6-3, the J call TRBJ1-4, with D hard to call. With 0 bases removed from V and 6 bases from J, the gap between germline ends came to 2 bases. CDR1 and CDR2 (germline): MNHEY, SVGEGT. This CDR3 region has 12 residues. The CDR3 bases are TGTGCCAGCAGTTACTCATATGAAAAACTGTTTTTT. The encoded protein is CASSYSYEKLFF.

This clone has a count of ten or more. The rearrangement joins TRBV15 to TRBJ2-3; maybe TRBD1 (5 bases). This CDR3 has 14 amino acids. Trimming cost V 6 bases and J 4 bases, with 14 bases left between them. Germline V gene lookup returns CDR1 LNHNV and CDR2 YYDKDF (reference sequence). DNA for the CDR3: TGTGCCACCAGGAGCGTGCCACAGGCAGATACGCAGTATTTT. Residues: CATRSVPQADTQYF.

This clone showed up just a few times. V usage is TRBV12-3 or TRBV12-4 and J usage is TRBJ2-3, with a weak D call TRBD1 (5 bases). Trimming pared 5 bases from V and 3 bases from J, leaving 15 bases between. CDR3 size: 15 residues. DNA for the CDR3: TGTGCCAGCAGTCCTTTGGGGCTCTCAACAGATACGCAGTATTTT. Encoded protein: CASSPLGLSTDTQYF.

This clone was detected ten times or more. The chain links TRBV10-3 to TRBJ2-2, with a weak D call TRBD1 (7 bases). The CDR3 spans 13 residues. V lost 6 bases, J lost 7 bases, and 12 bases lay in between. Germline V gene sequence: CDR1 ENHRY, CDR2 SYGVKD. CDR3 coding DNA: TGTGCCATCAGCCCAGGGGGGAACGGGGAGCTGTTTTTT. Protein product: CAISPGGNGELFF.

The chain carries TRBV20-1 and TRBJ1-2; 7 bases are a match to TRBD1. CDR1 is DFQATT and CDR2 is SNEGSKA in the germline V gene (reference sequence). The CDR3 has 15 amino acids. The ends lost 3 bases at V and 0 bases at J; junction bases unmatched: 7. The CDR3 coding sequence is TGCAGTGCTAGGACCCAGACAGGGTCTAACTATGGCTACACCTTC. This encodes CSARTQTGSNYGYTF.

This chain joins TRBV11-1 and TRBJ2-7; 8 positions agree with TRBD2. The ends lost 4 bases at V and 1 base at J; junction bases unmatched: 0. The CDR3 is 13 residues long. The germline gives CDR1 SGHAT, CDR2 FQDESV (reference sequence). DNA of the CDR3: TGTGCCAGCAGCTCTAGCGGGTCCTACGAGCAGTACTTC. Translating gives CASSSSGSYEQYF.

The table lists this clone with many counts. The chain employs TRBV12-3 or TRBV12-4 and TRBJ2-2; 7 positions agree with TRBD1. V dropped 6 bases and J dropped 1; count of bases not matched to a gene: 5. The CDR3 loop spans 15 amino acids. The CDR3 nucleotides are TGTGCCAGCAGCCCTTGGACAGGGAACACCGGGGAGCTGTTTTTT. It codes for CASSPWTGNTGELFF.